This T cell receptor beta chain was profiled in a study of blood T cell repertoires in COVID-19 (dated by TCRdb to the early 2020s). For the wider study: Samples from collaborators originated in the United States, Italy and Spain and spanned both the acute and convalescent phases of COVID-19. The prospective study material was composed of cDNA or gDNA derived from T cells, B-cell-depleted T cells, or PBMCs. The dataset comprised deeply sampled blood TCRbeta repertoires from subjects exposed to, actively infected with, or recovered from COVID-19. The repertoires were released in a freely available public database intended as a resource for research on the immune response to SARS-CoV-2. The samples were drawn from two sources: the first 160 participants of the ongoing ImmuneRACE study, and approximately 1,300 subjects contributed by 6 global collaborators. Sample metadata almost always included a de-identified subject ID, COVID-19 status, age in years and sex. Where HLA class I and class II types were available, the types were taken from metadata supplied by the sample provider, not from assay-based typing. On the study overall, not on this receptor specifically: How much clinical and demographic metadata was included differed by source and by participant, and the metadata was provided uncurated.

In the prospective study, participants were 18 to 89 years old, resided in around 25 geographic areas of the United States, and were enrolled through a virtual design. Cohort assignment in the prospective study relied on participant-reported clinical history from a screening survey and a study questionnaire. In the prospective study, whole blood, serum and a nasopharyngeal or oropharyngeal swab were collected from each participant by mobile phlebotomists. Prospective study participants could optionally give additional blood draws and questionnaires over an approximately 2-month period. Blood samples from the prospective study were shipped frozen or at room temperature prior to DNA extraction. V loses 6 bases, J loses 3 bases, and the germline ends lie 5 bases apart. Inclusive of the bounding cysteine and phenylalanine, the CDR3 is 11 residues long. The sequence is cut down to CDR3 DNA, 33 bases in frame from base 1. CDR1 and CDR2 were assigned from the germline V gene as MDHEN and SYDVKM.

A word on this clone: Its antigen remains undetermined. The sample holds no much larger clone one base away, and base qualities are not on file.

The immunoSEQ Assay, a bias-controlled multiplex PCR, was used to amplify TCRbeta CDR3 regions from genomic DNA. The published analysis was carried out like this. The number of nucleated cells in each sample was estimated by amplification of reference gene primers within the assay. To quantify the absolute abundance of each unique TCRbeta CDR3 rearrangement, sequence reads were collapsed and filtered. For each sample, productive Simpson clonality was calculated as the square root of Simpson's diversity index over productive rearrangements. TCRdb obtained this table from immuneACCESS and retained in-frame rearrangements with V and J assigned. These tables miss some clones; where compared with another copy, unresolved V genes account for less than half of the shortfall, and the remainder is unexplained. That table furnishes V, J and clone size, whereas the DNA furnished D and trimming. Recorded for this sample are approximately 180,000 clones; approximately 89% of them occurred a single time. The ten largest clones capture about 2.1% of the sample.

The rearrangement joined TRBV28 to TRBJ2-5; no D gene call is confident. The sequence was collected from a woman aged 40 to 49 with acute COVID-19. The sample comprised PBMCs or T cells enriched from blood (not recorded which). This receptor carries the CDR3 CASRYEETQYF. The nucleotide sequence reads TGTGCCAGCAGATATGAAGAGACCCAGTACTTC.